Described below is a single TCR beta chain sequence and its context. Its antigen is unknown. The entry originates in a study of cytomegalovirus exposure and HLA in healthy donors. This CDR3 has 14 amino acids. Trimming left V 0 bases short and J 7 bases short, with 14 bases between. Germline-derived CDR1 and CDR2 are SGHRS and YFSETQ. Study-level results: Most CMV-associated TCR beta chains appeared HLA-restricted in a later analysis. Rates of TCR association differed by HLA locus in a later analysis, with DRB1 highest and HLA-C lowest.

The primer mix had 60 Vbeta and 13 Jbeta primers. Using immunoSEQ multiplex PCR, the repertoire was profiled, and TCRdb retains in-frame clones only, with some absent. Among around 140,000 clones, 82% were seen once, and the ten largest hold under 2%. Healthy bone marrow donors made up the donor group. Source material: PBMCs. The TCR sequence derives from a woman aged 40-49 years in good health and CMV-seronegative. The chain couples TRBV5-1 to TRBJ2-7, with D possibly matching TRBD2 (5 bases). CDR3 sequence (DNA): TGCGCCAGCAGCTTGGCGGATCTCCCGGGAGAGCAGTACTTC. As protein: CASSLADLPGEQYF.